These 29 T cell receptor beta chains were all obtained from the same sample, sequenced in a study of blood T cell repertoires in COVID-19. The method was immunoSEQ multiplex PCR; TCRdb's version includes in-frame clones alone and lacks a portion of them. The profile covers 85,000 to 130,000 clones, with about four fifths appearing a single time and about 4.8% taken by the ten largest. Sample: peripheral blood. Source of these receptors: a man between 60 and 70 years old with acute or convalescent COVID-19.

The genes are TRBV14 and TRBJ1-2, with 8 bases identical to TRBD1. The germline V gene encodes CDR1 SGHDN and CDR2 FVKESK. This CDR3 is built from 15 residues. The trim removed 0 bases at V and 4 bases at J, leaving 4 bases unmatched. Written as DNA, the CDR3 is TGTGCCAGCAGCCAAGATACAGGGGGTTCCTATGGCTACACCTTC. The encoded protein is CASSQDTGGSYGYTF.

CDR3 sequence reads: CASSTTSGRTFGIYEQYF. CDR3 DNA sequence: TGTGCCAGCAGTACGACTAGCGGGAGGACCTTTGGAATCTACGAGCAGTACTTC. This sequence joins TRBV28 and TRBJ2-7; 13 bases line up with TRBD2. Germline V gene lookup returns CDR1 MDHEN and CDR2 SYDVKM. The CDR3 has 18 residues. Losses at the gene ends were 5 bases for V and 3 bases for J; bases not matched to a gene: 13.

This clone came up a few times. The chain is built from TRBV30 and TRBJ2-1; TRBD2 is a possible D gene (5 bases). V was shortened by 2 bases and J by 1 base, with 12 bases between the two germline ends. Germline CDR1 reads GTSNPN; CDR2 reads SVGIG (reference sequence). This CDR3 is built from 15 residues. CDR3 DNA: TGTGCCTGGAGTCCCCTGGACTTATCCTACAATGAGCAGTTCTTC. Protein product: CAWSPLDLSYNEQFF.

The chain couples TRBV6-5 to TRBJ2-1; no definite D call. CDR3 length equals 13 residues. The germline V gene encodes CDR1 MNHEY and CDR2 SVGAGI. Deletions cut 6 bases from V and 9 bases from J, with 15 bases between. The CDR3 nucleotides are TGTGCCAGCAGGGTTAGCTTGGATCCTGAGCAGTTCTTC. Translating gives CASRVSLDPEQFF.

This clone was counted only a few times. The chain uses TRBV29-1 and TRBJ1-1; a possible D gene is TRBD1 (5 bases). The CDR3 runs 15 residues. Trimming took off 1 base at V and 2 bases at J, with 14 bases between the two ends. CDR1 is SQVTM, CDR2 ANQGSEA, per germline. The DNA of the CDR3 is TGCAGCGTTGAAGGGGGGGATAGCGTTAACACTGAAGCTTTCTTT. Translated, it gives CSVEGGDSVNTEAFF.

The rearrangement links TRBV28 to TRBJ1-2, with D possibly matching TRBD1 (5 bases). The germline gives CDR1 MDHEN, CDR2 SYDVKM. Trimming left V 3 bases short and J 7 bases short, with 18 bases between. This CDR3 has 15 amino acids. The CDR3 reads CASSLAGQLLIGYTF. The CDR3 nucleotides read TGTGCCAGCAGTTTGGCCGGACAACTACTAATTGGCTACACCTTC.

This clone was counted between two and nine times. V usage is TRBV19 and J usage is TRBJ1-5; D is possibly TRBD1 (5 bases). The CDR3 contains 19 residues. Germline V gene data show CDR1 as LNHDA and CDR2 as SQIVND (reference sequence). Trimming pared 11 bases from V and 0 bases from J, leaving 29 bases between. The CDR3 region is CACSKTPGLSPYSNQPQHF. DNA of the CDR3: TGTGCCTGTTCCAAAACCCCGGGACTCTCCCCTTATAGCAATCAGCCCCAGCATTTT.

V and J are TRBV9 and TRBJ2-5; TRBD1 matches at 7 bases. The CDR3 loop spans 13 amino acids. The germline gives CDR1 SGDLS, CDR2 YYNGEE. J was trimmed by 5 bases and V by 0 bases; bases with no gene match: 1. The CDR3 sequence is CASSVARGETQYF. CDR3 bases: TGTGCCAGCAGCGTAGCCAGGGGGGAGACCCAGTACTTC. Complete variable domain (other parts from reference TRBV9 and TRBJ2-5): DSGVTQTPKHLITATGQRVTLRCSPRSGDLSVYWYQQSLDQGLQFLIQYYNGEERAKGNILERFSAQQFPDLHSELNLSSLELGDSALYFCASSVARGETQYFGPGTRLLVL.

This clone was detected only a few times. The chain is built from TRBV7-8 and TRBJ2-2; D is unclear. V dropped 3 bases and J dropped 3 bases, with 5 bases sitting between them. Germline CDR1 reads SGHVS; CDR2 reads FQNEAQ. The CDR3 runs 13 residues. In DNA, the CDR3 is TGTGCCAGCAGCTTTATAGACACCGGGGAGCTGTTTTTT. Its translation is CASSFIDTGELFF.

This clone has just a few counts. Other DNA sequences in the sample encode the same CDR3. V usage is TRBV7-2 and J usage is TRBJ2-1; D might be TRBD1 (5 bases). The CDR3 has 14 amino acids. The V end was cut by 1 base, the J end by 6 bases, with 10 bases between. Germline CDR1 SGHTA, CDR2 FQGNSA. The CDR3 bases are TGTGCCAGCAGCTTAGGGGGCAGTACCAATGAGCAGTTCTTC. This codes for CASSLGGSTNEQFF.

The chain has TRBV7-9 and TRBJ2-1; TRBD2 aligns across 14 bases. The CDR3 is 17 amino acids. CDR1 and CDR2 (germline): SEHNR, FQNEAQ (reference sequence). Germline trimming cut 5 bases from V and 8 bases from J; bases unmatched to any gene: 11. CDR3 nucleotide sequence: TGTGCCAGCAGCCTGGGACTAGCGGGAGCCATTGTCGATGAGCAGTTCTTC. It yields the protein CASSLGLAGAIVDEQFF. The whole variable domain, filled in from reference TRBV7-9 and TRBJ2-1, reads DTGVSQNPRHKITKRGQNVTFRCDPISEHNRLYWYRQTLGQGPEFLTYFQNEAQLEKSRLLSDRFSAERPKGSFSTLEIQRTEQGDSAMYLCASSLGLAGAIVDEQFFGPGTRLTVL.

In DNA form, the CDR3 reads TGTGCCAGCAGTGAATCCACATGGGCAGCTAACTATGGCTACACCTTC. Its protein product is CASSESTWAANYGYTF. This sequence joins TRBV2 and TRBJ1-2; D remains ambiguous. The CDR3 consists of 16 residues. From germline, CDR1 is SNHLY and CDR2 FYNNEI. The V end was cut by 2 bases, the J end by 0 bases, with 13 bases between.

The V gene is TRBV20-1, the J gene TRBJ2-1, with unresolved D. The CDR3 contains 13 residues. V gave up 3 bases and J gave up 5 bases, with 11 bases separating them. CDR1 DFQATT and CDR2 SNEGSKA come from the germline V gene (reference sequence). The CDR3 DNA reads as TGCAGTGCTAGTCGAAGCATTAACAATGAGCAGTTCTTC. Translating it yields CSASRSINNEQFF.

This clone was counted once. The chain is built from TRBV4-1 and TRBJ1-2; possibly TRBD1 for D (6 bases). Germline V gene sequence: CDR1 MGHRA, CDR2 YSYEKL. The V end was cut by 1 base, the J end by 7 bases, with 16 bases between. The length of the CDR3 is 15 residues. The CDR3: CASSQGGGATSGYTF. CDR3 in DNA: TGCGCCAGCAGCCAAGGTGGGGGGGCTACCTCTGGCTACACCTTC.

This rearrangement joins TRBV11-3 to TRBJ2-5, with TRBD1 identical over 9 bases. This CDR3 region has 15 residues. The trim removed 5 bases at V and 5 bases at J, leaving 9 bases unmatched. Germline values: CDR1 SGHNT, CDR2 YENEEA. In DNA, the CDR3 is TGTGCCAGCAGCCAGGCCCACGGGACAGGGGAGACCCAGTACTTC. Translation: CASSQAHGTGETQYF.

The chain employs TRBV6-5 and TRBJ2-7; no clear D. The ends were cut back, 0 bases at V and 1 base at J, with 10 bases in the middle. The germline V gene has CDR1 MNHEY and CDR2 SVGAGI. The CDR3 is 15 residues long. This chain's CDR3 is CASSYSASESYEQYF. In DNA form, the CDR3 reads TGTGCCAGCAGTTACTCTGCATCCGAGTCCTACGAGCAGTACTTC.

The V and J genes are TRBV28 and TRBJ1-2, with 9 bases matching TRBD1. This CDR3 is built from 12 residues. Losses at the gene ends were 6 bases for V and 8 bases for J; bases not matched to a gene: 4. Per the germline V gene, CDR1 is MDHEN and CDR2 is SYDVKM. The CDR3 loop is CASRTGGEGYTF. The CDR3 coding sequence is TGTGCCAGCAGGACAGGGGGGGAAGGCTACACCTTC.

This chain connects TRBV5-1 to TRBJ2-1; 7 bases are a match to TRBD1. CDR3 length: 14 amino acids. The junction had 8 bases not matched to a gene; V was cut back by 4 bases and J by 7 bases. The germline V gene encodes CDR1 SGHRS and CDR2 YFSETQ. CDR3 nucleotide sequence: TGCGCCAGCAGCGTTACAGGGGTCCTGAATGAGCAGTTCTTC. This translates into CASSVTGVLNEQFF.

CDR3 in amino acids: CASSVLRLVPGELFF. CDR3 DNA: TGTGCCAGCAGCGTACTCCGACTAGTTCCCGGGGAGCTGTTTTTT. This chain connects TRBV7-2 to TRBJ2-2, with a possible D match to TRBD2 (6 bases). The CDR3 loop spans 15 amino acids. CDR1 SGHTA and CDR2 FQGNSA come from the germline V gene. With 5 bases removed from V and 6 bases from J, the gap between germline ends came to 16 bases.

The genes are TRBV7-6 and TRBJ2-7; 14 nucleotides match TRBD2. In germline, CDR1 is SGHVS, CDR2 FNYEAQ. This CDR3 is built from 18 residues. V lost 0 bases and J lost 6; bases outside the gene matches: 10. CDR3 protein: CASSLAGLTSGRAFEQYF. The DNA of the CDR3 is TGTGCCAGCAGCTTAGCGGGGCTGACTAGCGGGAGGGCCTTCGAGCAGTACTTC. Full variable domain (remainder filled in from reference TRBV7-6 and TRBJ2-7): GAGVSQSPRYKVTKRGQDVALRCDPISGHVSLYWYRQALGQGPEFLTYFNYEAQQDKSGLPNDRFSAERPEGSISTLTIQRTEQRDSAMYRCASSLAGLTSGRAFEQYFGPGTRLTVT.

This chain uses TRBV28 with TRBJ2-5; D gene ambiguous. This CDR3 region has 14 residues. With 2 bases removed from V and 5 bases from J, the gap between germline ends came to 12 bases. The V gene's germline CDR1 is MDHEN and CDR2 SYDVKM. Here the CDR3 DNA reads TGTGCCAGCAGTTTACTGGGCCCCTCGGAGACCCAGTACTTC. Protein product: CASSLLGPSETQYF.

V and J are TRBV18 and TRBJ2-5; possible D gene TRBD2, 5 bases. CDR3 size: 14 residues. CDR1 is KGHSH and CDR2 is LQKENI in the germline V gene. V lost 2 bases and J 5 bases, leaving 12 bases between the germline ends. CDR3 coding DNA: TGTGCCAGCTCACCAGGGTCCTCGGGGGAGACCCAGTACTTC. Amino acids: CASSPGSSGETQYF. Full variable domain (remainder filled in from reference TRBV18 and TRBJ2-5): NAGVMQNPRHLVRRRGQEARLRCSPMKGHSHVYWYRQLPEEGLKFMVYLQKENIIDESGMPKERFSAEFPKEGPSILRIQQVVRGDSAAYFCASSPGSSGETQYFGPGTRLLVL.

J is TRBJ1-6 and V is TRBV11-2, with 8 bases that match TRBD1. The germline gives CDR1 SGHAT, CDR2 FQNNGV. J lost 10 bases, V lost 5 bases, and 7 bases had no gene match. The length of the CDR3 is 14 residues. The CDR3 loop is CASSAGDRSSPLHF. The CDR3 DNA reads as TGTGCCAGCAGCGCAGGGGACAGGTCCTCACCCCTCCACTTT.

The chain carries TRBV3-1 (or the pseudogene TRBV3-2) and TRBJ2-3, with 15 bases identical to TRBD2. Germline trimming cut 5 bases from V and 7 bases from J; bases unmatched to any gene: 4. Germline CDR1 and CDR2: LGHDT and YNNKEL (reference sequence). The CDR3 is 15 amino acids. Here the CDR3 DNA reads TGTGCCAGCAGCTCAGGGACTAGCGGGGGGTATACGCAGTATTTT. The encoded protein is CASSSGTSGGYTQYF.

This chain connects TRBV7-9 to TRBJ1-1, with TRBD1 identical over 7 bases. This CDR3 comprises 15 residues. Per germline, CDR1 SEHNR and CDR2 FQNEAQ (reference sequence). The V segment lost 0 bases and the J segment 2 bases; nucleotides outside the gene matches: 3. CDR3 bases: TGTGCCAGCAGCTTAGCGGGACAGTTTAACACTGAAGCTTTCTTT. It is translated as CASSLAGQFNTEAFF.

Concerning this clone: An end of the junction differs from the germline gene, which may be a read error. The chain uses TRBV28 and TRBJ1-1; 8 bases agree with TRBD1. The CDR3 spans 14 residues. The V gene's germline CDR1 is MDHEN and CDR2 SYDVKM. Written as DNA, the CDR3 is TGTGCCAGCAGGGGGACAGGTCGGAACTCTGAAGCTTTCTTT. It codes for CASRGTGRNSEAFF. Supplemented by reference TRBV28 and TRBJ1-1, the full variable domain reads DVKVTQSSRYLVKRTGEKVFLECVQDMDHENMFWYRQDPGLGLRLIYFSYDVKMKEKGDIPEGYSVSREKKERFSLILESASTNQTSMYLCASRGTGRNSEAFFGQGTRLTVV.

This chain joins TRBV5-1 and TRBJ1-6; maybe TRBD1 (5 bases). The V end lost 4 bases, the J end lost 9 bases, and 23 bases lay between the germline ends. The length of the CDR3 is 17 residues. The germline gives CDR1 SGHRS, CDR2 YFSETQ. The CDR3 here is CASSMSKVGVGVSPLHF. CDR3 nucleotides: TGCGCCAGCAGCATGTCAAAGGTAGGGGTTGGCGTTTCACCCCTCCACTTT.

The chain joins TRBV3-1 (or the pseudogene TRBV3-2) to TRBJ1-2; D may be TRBD1 (5 bases). The CDR3 loop spans 13 amino acids. Trimming removed 8 bases at V and 3 bases at J, with 13 bases between. CDR1 and CDR2 (germline): LGHDT, YNNKEL (reference sequence). The CDR3 loop is CASGSTADYGYTF. CDR3 in DNA: TGTGCCAGCGGATCGACAGCCGACTATGGCTACACCTTC.

The chain joins TRBV7-2 to TRBJ2-7; perhaps TRBD2 as D (6 bases). The CDR3 runs to 18 residues. The germline CDR1 and CDR2 sequences are SGHTA and FQGNSA. The V gene lost 3 bases and the J gene lost 2 bases, with 23 bases spanning the gap. The CDR3 is CASSFSLDVRRGPYEQYF. The CDR3 coding sequence is TGTGCCAGCAGCTTCTCACTGGATGTCCGGCGGGGCCCCTACGAGCAGTACTTC. The full variable domain, completed using reference TRBV7-2 and TRBJ2-7, is GAGVSQSPSNKVTEKGKDVELRCDPISGHTALYWYRQSLGQGLEFLIYFQGNSAPDKSGLPSDRFSAERTGGSVSTLTIQRTQQEDSAVYLCASSFSLDVRRGPYEQYFGPGTRLTVT.